The T cell receptor beta chain described here comes from a study of CD8 T cells in ankylosing spondylitis. Study-wide findings and caveats: For ankylosing spondylitis blood, a TCR beta motif of about 8 highly homologous variants appeared characteristic.

Generation of TCR beta libraries employed quantitative 5'-RACE incorporating molecular barcodes. TCRdb passed the 5' RACE reads through MiXCR, listing each CDR3 protein once. The table has 340,000 or so distinct CDR3 sequences, roughly 14% seen once. There are a few counts of this clonotype. Antigen unknown. The CDR3 consists of 14 residues. The V and J ends lost 4 bases and 5 bases respectively, with 17 bases between them. CDR1 GTSNPN and CDR2 SVGIG come from the germline V gene (reference sequence). This clonotype was sampled from a male donor with ankylosing spondylitis or in good health (not recorded which). Sequenced input: blood, either unsorted or a sorted T cell fraction (not recorded which). This chain links TRBV30 with TRBJ2-5; the D gene could be TRBD1 or TRBD2 (5 bases each). CDR3 coding DNA: TGTGCCTGGAATACCGGGACCGAGGCGGAGACCCAGTACTTC. Translating gives CAWNTGTEAETQYF.